This T cell receptor beta chain emerged from a study of vaccination effects on CD4 cells after COVID-19. The protocol was immunoSEQ multiplex PCR, while the TCRdb copy is restricted to in-frame clones and leaves out a portion. The sample consists of 68,000 or so clones, 80% of them appearing once. Antigen-specific CD4+ T cells were expanded (with viral peptide pools) by the ViraFEST assay ahead of sequencing. Culture proceeded for about ten days, and CD4+ T cells were then isolated. In the vaccine recipients, nucleocapsid antibodies were negative and there was no prior SARS-CoV-2 infection. There are 15 residues in the CDR3. V gave up 0 bases and J gave up 3 bases, with 9 bases separating them. Germline V lookup: CDR1 SGHRS, CDR2 YFSETQ. On this clone itself: Its specificity is not known.

The V call is TRBV5-1, the J call TRBJ2-2, with a possible D match to TRBD2 (5 bases). The starting material was CD4+ T cells from PBMCs cultured with SARS-CoV-2 spike peptides, obtained before COVID-19 vaccination. The TCR was taken from a human donor who received a COVID-19 vaccine. This CDR3 reads CASSLVAADTGELFF. CDR3 nucleotides: TGCGCCAGCAGCTTGGTGGCAGCGGACACCGGGGAGCTGTTTTTT.